This T cell receptor (beta chain) was observed in a study of blood T cell repertoires in COVID-19. Only in-frame clones appear in the TCRdb table, and some are missing; sequencing was by immunoSEQ multiplex PCR. The profile shows 60,000 to 90,000 clones, approximately 80% of them singletons. The germline V gene encodes CDR1 MNHEY and CDR2 SVGAGI. Trimming removed 7 bases at V and 2 bases at J, with 13 bases between. This CDR3 spans 14 amino acids. The clonotype originates from a woman aged 45-59 years with acute or convalescent COVID-19. Sequenced material: peripheral blood. This rearrangement joins TRBV6-5 to TRBJ2-3, with D possibly being TRBD2 (7 bases). The CDR3 loop is CASTEGGHTDTQYF. DNA for the CDR3: TGTGCCAGCACGGAGGGGGGGCACACAGATACGCAGTATTTT.